By frequency in the sample, the clone carrying this T cell receptor (beta chain) is medium-sized. This specimen comes from a study of T cells in Graves' hyperthyroidism and ophthalmopathy. RNA transcripts gave rise to amplified TCR beta CDR3 regions. HTBI primers drove first-round RT-PCR of the TCR CDR3. TCRdb re-analysed the multiplex PCR reads in MiXCR, keeping a single row per CDR3 protein. The sample includes 20,000 or so distinct CDR3 sequences, about 49% seen only once; the top ten take around 23%. Germline loops: CDR1 LNHDA, CDR2 SQIVND (reference sequence). The germline V and J ends were trimmed by 3 bases and 8 bases, with 7 bases remaining between them. There are 11 residues in the CDR3.

Sequenced input: blood. The chain has TRBV19 and TRBJ1-2, with unresolved D. The clonotype originates from a woman between 40 and 55 years old with Graves' hyperthyroidism that later progressed to Graves' ophthalmopathy. The CDR3 sequence is CASSIFDGYTF. CDR3 DNA: TGTGCCAGTAGTATCTTCGACGGCTACACCTTC.